This TCR beta chain originates from a study of blood T cell repertoires in COVID-19. This table comes from immunoSEQ multiplex PCR, and its TCRdb copy is limited to in-frame clones, with some not included. The sample holds about 120,000 clones, 75% to 80% seen once. Germline values: CDR1 SGHVS, CDR2 FNYEAQ. Trimming cost V 5 bases and J 7 bases, with 18 bases left between them. This CDR3 spans 15 amino acids. This clone was recorded a few times. The sequence was obtained from a human donor in a cohort sampled during active COVID-19. Sequenced sample: peripheral blood. V usage is TRBV7-6 and J usage is TRBJ2-1; no clear D gene. CDR3 region: CASSRVSITGNEQFF. CDR3 bases: TGTGCCAGCAGCCGGGTCTCGATAACCGGTAATGAGCAGTTCTTC.